This is a list of T cell receptor beta chains from one sample in a study of cytomegalovirus exposure and HLA in healthy donors. TCRdb's table, derived via immunoSEQ multiplex PCR, lists solely in-frame clones and lacks some. The sample has 95,000 to 150,000 clones. The sequenced sample consisted of PBMCs. Receptor source: a man aged 18 to 30 in good health and CMV-seronegative. The CDR3 runs from the conserved cysteine through the conserved F or W. D genes are given only for firm matches.

j_call: TRBJ2-1; v_call: TRBV19; d_call: TRBD2; cdr3_nt: TGTGCCAGTAGTAGCGGGAGTGTTGACTACAATGAGCAGTTCTTC; cdr3_aa: CASSSGSVDYNEQFF
j_call: TRBJ2-2; v_call: TRBV9; d_call: TRBD2; cdr3_nt: TGTGCCGGCAGCGCAAGAGCGGGAAAGACGAACACCGGGGAGCTGTTTTTT; cdr3_aa: CAGSARAGKTNTGELFF
j_call: TRBJ1-3; v_call: TRBV6-1; d_call: .; cdr3_nt: TGTGCCAGCAGTGAACTAGTGGGGCAAGGAAACACCATATATTTT; cdr3_aa: CASSELVGQGNTIYF
j_call: TRBJ1-2; v_call: TRBV28; d_call: TRBD1; cdr3_nt: TGTGCCAGCAGGGCGCGGGACAGGGGGAGGGGCTACACCTTC; cdr3_aa: CASRARDRGRGYTF
j_call: TRBJ1-4; v_call: TRBV30; d_call: .; cdr3_nt: TGTGCCTGGAGTGGCAGGTATAATGAAAAACTGTTTTTT; cdr3_aa: CAWSGRYNEKLFF
j_call: TRBJ1-6; v_call: TRBV7-9; d_call: TRBD1; cdr3_nt: TGTGCCAGCAGCTTAACCCAGGGGGCACCCCTCCACTTT; cdr3_aa: CASSLTQGAPLHF
j_call: TRBJ2-1; v_call: TRBV6-5; d_call: TRBD2; cdr3_nt: TGTGCCAGCAGAACTAGCGACTTCTACAATGAGCAGTTCTTC; cdr3_aa: CASRTSDFYNEQFF
j_call: TRBJ2-3; v_call: TRBV5-1; d_call: TRBD1; cdr3_nt: TGCGCCAGCAGGGACGGCAGGGGGACAGATACGCAGTATTTT; cdr3_aa: CASRDGRGTDTQYF
j_call: TRBJ2-1; v_call: TRBV2; d_call: TRBD2; cdr3_nt: TGTGCCAGCAGGGGACTAGCGGGAGTATCCTACAATGAGCAGTTCTTC; cdr3_aa: CASRGLAGVSYNEQFF
j_call: TRBJ1-2; v_call: TRBV19; d_call: TRBD1; cdr3_nt: TGTGCCAGTAGCCGACAGGGGAGGTATGGCTACACCTTC; cdr3_aa: CASSRQGRYGYTF
j_call: TRBJ1-2; v_call: TRBV28; d_call: .; cdr3_nt: TGTGCCAGCAGTTCGGACACAGGCTACACCTTC; cdr3_aa: CASSSDTGYTF
j_call: TRBJ1-5; v_call: TRBV19; d_call: .; cdr3_nt: TGTGCCAGTAGTATCTCCCTGGTAGGTTTGGGTGATCTAAGGGGAAGCAATCAGCCCCAGCATTTT; cdr3_aa: CASSISLVGLGDLRGSNQPQHF
j_call: TRBJ2-1; v_call: TRBV6-4; d_call: .; cdr3_nt: TGTGCCGGGCTAGGGGCGGTGGACAATGAGCAGTTCTTC; cdr3_aa: CAGLGAVDNEQFF
j_call: TRBJ2-7; v_call: TRBV5-1; d_call: TRBD1; cdr3_nt: TGCGCCAGCAGCTCCGACAGGGGGGACTCCTACGAGCAGTACTTC; cdr3_aa: CASSSDRGDSYEQYF